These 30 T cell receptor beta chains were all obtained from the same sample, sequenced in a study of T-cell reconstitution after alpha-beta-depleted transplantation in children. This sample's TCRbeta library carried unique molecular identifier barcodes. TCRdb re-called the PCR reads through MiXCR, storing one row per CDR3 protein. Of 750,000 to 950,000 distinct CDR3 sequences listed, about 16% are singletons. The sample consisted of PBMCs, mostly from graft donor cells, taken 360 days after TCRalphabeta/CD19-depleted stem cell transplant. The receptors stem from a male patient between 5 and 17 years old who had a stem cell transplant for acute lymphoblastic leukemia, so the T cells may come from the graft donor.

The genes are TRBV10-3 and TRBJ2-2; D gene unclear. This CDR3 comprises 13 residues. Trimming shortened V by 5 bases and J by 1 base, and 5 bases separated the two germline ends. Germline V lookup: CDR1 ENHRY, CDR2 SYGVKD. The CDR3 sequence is CAISRWNTGELFF. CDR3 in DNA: TGTGCCATCAGTCGCTGGAACACCGGGGAGCTGTTTTTT.

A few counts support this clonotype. CDR3: CASSLEGSNEKLFF. CDR3 bases: TGTGCCAGCAGCTTAGAGGGGTCAAATGAAAAACTGTTTTTT. The chain uses TRBV11-2 and TRBJ1-4; D call uncertain. The CDR3 runs 14 residues. The germline V gene has CDR1 SGHAT and CDR2 FQNNGV. Trimming took off 0 bases at V and 5 bases at J, with 7 bases between the two ends.

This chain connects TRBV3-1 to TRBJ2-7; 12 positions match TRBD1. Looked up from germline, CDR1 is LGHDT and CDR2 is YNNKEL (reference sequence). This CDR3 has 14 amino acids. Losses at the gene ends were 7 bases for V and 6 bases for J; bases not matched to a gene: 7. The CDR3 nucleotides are TGTGCCAGCACCTTGGGACAGGGGGCGGGCGAGCAGTACTTC. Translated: CASTLGQGAGEQYF.

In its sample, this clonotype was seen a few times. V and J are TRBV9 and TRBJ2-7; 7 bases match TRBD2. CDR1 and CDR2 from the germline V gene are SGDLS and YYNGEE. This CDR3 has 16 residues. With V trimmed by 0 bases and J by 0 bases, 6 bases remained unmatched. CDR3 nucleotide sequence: TGTGCCAGCAGCGTAGGGGGGACTACTCCCTCCTACGAGCAGTACTTC. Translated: CASSVGGTTPSYEQYF.

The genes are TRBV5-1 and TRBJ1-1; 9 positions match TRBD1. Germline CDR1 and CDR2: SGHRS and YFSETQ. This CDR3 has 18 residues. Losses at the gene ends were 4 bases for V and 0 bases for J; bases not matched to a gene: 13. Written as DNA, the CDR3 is TGCGCCAGCAGCACGCCCCGGGACAGGGAATTCATGAACACTGAAGCTTTCTTT. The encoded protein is CASSTPRDREFMNTEAFF. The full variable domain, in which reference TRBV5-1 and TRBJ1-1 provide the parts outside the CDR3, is KAGVTQTPRYLIKTRGQQVTLSCSPISGHRSVSWYQQTPGQGLQFLFEYFSETQRNKGNFPGRFSGRQFSNSRSEMNVSTLELGDSALYLCASSTPRDREFMNTEAFFGQGTRLTVV.

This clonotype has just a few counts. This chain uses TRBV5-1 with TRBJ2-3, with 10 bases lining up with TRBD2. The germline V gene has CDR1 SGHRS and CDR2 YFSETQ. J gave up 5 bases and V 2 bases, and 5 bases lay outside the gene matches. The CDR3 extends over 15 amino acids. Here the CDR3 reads CASSFGTSAGDTQYF. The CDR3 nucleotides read TGCGCCAGCAGCTTCGGGACTAGCGCCGGAGATACGCAGTATTTT.

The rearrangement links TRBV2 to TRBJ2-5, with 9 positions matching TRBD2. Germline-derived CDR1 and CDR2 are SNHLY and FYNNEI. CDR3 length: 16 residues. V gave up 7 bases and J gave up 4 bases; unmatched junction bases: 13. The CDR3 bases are TGTGCCAGCACGAGGAGACTAGCGGCTGGGAGAGAGACCCAGTACTTC. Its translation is CASTRRLAAGRETQYF.

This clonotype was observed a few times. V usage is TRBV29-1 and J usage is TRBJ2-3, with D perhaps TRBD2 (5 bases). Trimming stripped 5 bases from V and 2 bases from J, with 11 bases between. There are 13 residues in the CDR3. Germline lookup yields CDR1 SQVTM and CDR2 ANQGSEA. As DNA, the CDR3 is TGCAGCGTTTCGTTGGACTTCACAGATACGCAGTATTTT. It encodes CSVSLDFTDTQYF.

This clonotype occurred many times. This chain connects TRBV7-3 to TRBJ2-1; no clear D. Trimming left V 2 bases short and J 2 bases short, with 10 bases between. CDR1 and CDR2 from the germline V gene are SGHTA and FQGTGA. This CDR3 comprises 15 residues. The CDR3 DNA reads TGTGCCAGCAGCTTAGTCGCTAGTACCTACAATGAGCAGTTCTTC. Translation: CASSLVASTYNEQFF.

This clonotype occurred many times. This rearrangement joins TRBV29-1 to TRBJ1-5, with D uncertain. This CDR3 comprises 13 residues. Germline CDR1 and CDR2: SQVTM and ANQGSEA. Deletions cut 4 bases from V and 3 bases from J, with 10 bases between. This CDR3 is CSVARSFNQPQHF. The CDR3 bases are TGCAGCGTTGCCAGGTCGTTCAATCAGCCCCAGCATTTT.

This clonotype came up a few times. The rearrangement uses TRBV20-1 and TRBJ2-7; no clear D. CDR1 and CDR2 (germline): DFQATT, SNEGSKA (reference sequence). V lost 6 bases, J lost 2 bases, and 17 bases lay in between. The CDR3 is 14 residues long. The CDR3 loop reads CSATPGSYAYEQYF. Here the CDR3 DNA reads TGCAGTGCGACTCCCGGGTCATACGCCTACGAGCAGTACTTC.

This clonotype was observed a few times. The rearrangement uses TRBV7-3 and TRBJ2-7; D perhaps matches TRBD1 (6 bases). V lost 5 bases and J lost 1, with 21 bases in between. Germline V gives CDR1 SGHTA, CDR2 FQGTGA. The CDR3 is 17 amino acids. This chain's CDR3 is CASSPNPGTPNSYEQYF. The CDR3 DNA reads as TGTGCCAGCAGCCCCAACCCGGGGACACCTAATTCCTACGAGCAGTACTTC. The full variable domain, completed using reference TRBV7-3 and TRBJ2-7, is GAGVSQTPSNKVTEKGKYVELRCDPISGHTALYWYRQSLGQGPEFLIYFQGTGAADDSGLPNDRFFAVRPEGSVSTLKIQRTERGDSAVYLCASSPNPGTPNSYEQYFGPGTRLTVT.

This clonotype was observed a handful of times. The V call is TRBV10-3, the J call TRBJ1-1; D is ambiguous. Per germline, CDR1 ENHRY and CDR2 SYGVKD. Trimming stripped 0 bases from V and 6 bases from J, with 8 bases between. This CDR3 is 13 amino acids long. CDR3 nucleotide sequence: TGTGCCATCAGTGAGTCCTGGAAACCTGAAGCTTTCTTT. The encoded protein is CAISESWKPEAFF.

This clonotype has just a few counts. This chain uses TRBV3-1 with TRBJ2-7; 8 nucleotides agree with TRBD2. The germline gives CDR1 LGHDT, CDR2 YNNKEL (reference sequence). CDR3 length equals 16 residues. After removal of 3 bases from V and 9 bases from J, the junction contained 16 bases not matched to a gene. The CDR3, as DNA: TGTGCCAGCAGCCATTTGGCGGGAGGAGGAACGTTAGGGCAGTACTTC. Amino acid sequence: CASSHLAGGGTLGQYF.

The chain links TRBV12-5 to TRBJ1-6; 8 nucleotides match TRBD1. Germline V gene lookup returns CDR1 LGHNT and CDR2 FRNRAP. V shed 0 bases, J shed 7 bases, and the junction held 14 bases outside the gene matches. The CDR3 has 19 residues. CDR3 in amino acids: CASGLVRNSGTGANSPLHF. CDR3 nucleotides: TGTGCTAGTGGTTTGGTACGGAACAGCGGGACAGGCGCGAATTCACCCCTCCACTTT.

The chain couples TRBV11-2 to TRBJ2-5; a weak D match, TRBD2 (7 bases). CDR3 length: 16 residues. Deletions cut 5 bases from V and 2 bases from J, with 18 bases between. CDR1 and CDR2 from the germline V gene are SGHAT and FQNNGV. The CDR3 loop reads CASSAGGGPKQETQYF. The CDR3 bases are TGTGCCAGCAGCGCCGGCGGGGGCCCCAAACAAGAGACCCAGTACTTC.

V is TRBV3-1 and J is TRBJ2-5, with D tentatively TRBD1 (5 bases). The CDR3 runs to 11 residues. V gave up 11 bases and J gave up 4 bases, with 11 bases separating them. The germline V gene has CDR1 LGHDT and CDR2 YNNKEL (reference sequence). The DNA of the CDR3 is TGTGCCTCACTTGGGGCAGAGACCCAGTACTTC. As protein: CASLGAETQYF.

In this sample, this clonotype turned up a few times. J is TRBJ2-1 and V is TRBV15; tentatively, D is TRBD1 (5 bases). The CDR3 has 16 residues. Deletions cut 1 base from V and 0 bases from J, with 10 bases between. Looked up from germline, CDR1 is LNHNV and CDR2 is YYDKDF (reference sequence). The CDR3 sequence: CATSRGPGYSYNEQFF. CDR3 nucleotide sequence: TGTGCCACCAGCAGAGGTCCAGGGTACTCCTACAATGAGCAGTTCTTC.

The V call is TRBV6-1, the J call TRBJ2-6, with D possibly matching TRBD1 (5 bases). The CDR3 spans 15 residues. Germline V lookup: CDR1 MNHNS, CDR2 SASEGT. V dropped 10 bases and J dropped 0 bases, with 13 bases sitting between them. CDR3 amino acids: CAIRPGLSGANVLTF. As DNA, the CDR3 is TGTGCCATCCGTCCAGGGCTCTCTGGGGCCAACGTCCTGACTTTC.

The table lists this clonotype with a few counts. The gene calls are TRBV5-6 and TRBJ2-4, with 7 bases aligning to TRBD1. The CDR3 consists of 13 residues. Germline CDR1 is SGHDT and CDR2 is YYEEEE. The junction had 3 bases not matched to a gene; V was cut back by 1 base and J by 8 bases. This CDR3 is CASSLFQGDIQYF. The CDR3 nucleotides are TGTGCCAGCAGCTTGTTCCAGGGGGACATTCAGTACTTC.

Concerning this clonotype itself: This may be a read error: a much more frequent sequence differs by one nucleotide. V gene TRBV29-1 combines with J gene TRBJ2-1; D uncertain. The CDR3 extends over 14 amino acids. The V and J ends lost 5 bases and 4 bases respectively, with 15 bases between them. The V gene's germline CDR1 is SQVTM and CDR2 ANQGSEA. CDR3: CSVNPGPQYNEQFF. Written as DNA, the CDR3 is TGCAGCGTTAACCCTGGGCCGCAATACAATGAGCAGTTCTTC.

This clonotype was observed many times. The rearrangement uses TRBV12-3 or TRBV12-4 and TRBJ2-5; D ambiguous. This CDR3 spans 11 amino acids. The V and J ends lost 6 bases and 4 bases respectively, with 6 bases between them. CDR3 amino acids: CASSPRETQYF. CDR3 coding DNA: TGTGCCAGCAGCCCGAGAGAGACCCAGTACTTC.

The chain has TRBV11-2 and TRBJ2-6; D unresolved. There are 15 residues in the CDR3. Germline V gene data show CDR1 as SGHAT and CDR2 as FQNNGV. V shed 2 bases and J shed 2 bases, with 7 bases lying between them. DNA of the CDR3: TGTGCCAGCAGCTTATCCAAGGCTGGGGCCAACGTCCTGACTTTC. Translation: CASSLSKAGANVLTF.

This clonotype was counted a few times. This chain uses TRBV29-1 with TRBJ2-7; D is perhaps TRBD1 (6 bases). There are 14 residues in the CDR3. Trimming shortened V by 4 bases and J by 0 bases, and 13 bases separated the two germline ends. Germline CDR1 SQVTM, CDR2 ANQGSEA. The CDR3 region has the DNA TGCAGCGTTGTGGGAGTAGGGGGCTCCTACGAGCAGTACTTC. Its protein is CSVVGVGGSYEQYF.

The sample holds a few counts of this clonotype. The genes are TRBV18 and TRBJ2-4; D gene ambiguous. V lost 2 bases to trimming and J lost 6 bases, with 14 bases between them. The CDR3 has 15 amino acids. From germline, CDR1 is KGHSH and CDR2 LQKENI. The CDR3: CASSPWTTPPNIQYF. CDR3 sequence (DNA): TGTGCCAGCTCACCATGGACCACACCCCCAAACATTCAGTACTTC.

The DNA for the CDR3 is TGTGCCAGCAGCTTCAAGGCCTACGAGCAGTACTTC. It translates to CASSFKAYEQYF. The chain recombines TRBV7-6 with TRBJ2-7; D gene unclear. Trimming pared 3 bases from V and 2 bases from J, leaving 5 bases between. CDR3 length: 12 amino acids. The germline CDR1 and CDR2 sequences are SGHVS and FNYEAQ.

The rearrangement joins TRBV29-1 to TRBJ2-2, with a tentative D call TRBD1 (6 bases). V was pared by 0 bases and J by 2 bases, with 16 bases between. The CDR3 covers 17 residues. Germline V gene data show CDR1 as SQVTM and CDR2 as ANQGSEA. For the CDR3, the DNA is TGCAGCGTTGAAGATTGGAACCAGGGGCCTAACACCGGGGAGCTGTTTTTT. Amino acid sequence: CSVEDWNQGPNTGELFF.

The CDR3, as DNA: TGTGCCAGCAGTTACCGAGACAGGATACTCTACAATGAGCAGTTCTTC. Its translation is CASSYRDRILYNEQFF. This chain joins TRBV6-5 and TRBJ2-1, with D perhaps TRBD1 (6 bases). Germline lookup yields CDR1 MNHEY and CDR2 SVGAGI. V gave up 2 bases and J gave up 3 bases, with 14 bases separating them. CDR3 length: 16 residues.

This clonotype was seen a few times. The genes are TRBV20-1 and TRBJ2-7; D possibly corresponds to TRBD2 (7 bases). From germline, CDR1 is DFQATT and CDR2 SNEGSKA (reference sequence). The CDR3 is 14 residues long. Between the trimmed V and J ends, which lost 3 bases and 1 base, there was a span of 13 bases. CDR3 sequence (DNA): TGCAGTGCTAGGACAGGCGGGGGATCCTACGAGCAGTACTTC. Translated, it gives CSARTGGGSYEQYF.

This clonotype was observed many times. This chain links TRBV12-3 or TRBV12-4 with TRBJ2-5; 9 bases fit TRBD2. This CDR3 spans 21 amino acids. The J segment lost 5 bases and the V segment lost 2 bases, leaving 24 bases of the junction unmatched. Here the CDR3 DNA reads TGTGCCAGCAGTTTAAGAGGGTACGAGGTAGCGGGAGTAACTAATATGGAGACCCAGTACTTC. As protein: CASSLRGYEVAGVTNMETQYF.